This paragraph reports one TCR beta chain. Its antigen is currently unknown. This entry comes from a study of graft-versus-host responses after intestinal transplantation. About the study: Recipients received multivisceral, liver-intestinal, or isolated intestinal transplants. Anti-thymocyte globulin was used for induction in all recipients, who then took tacrolimus and steroids for about 3 years. The study's findings and limits: GvH clonotypes were identified within recipient marrow, with a subset emerging first in ileum or blood. Elevated graft-versus-host to host-versus-graft clonal ratios in allografts were recorded for patients with graft-donor T cell macrochimerism.

CDR1 is SGHNT and CDR2 is YYREEE in the germline V gene (reference sequence). The CDR3 contains 14 residues. V was trimmed by 5 bases and J by 2 bases, leaving 11 bases between them. Here immunoSEQ multiplex PCR was the method, and the copy in TCRdb shows in-frame clones only, minus some. This table has 70,000 or so clones, 84% appearing once. This chain links TRBV5-4 with TRBJ1-3, with a weak D call TRBD1 (6 bases). This TCR derives from a human donor who was the organ donor for an intestinal transplant. The input for sequencing was unstimulated CD4+ T cells sorted from spleen or lymph node cells, taken before transplant. The CDR3 loop is CASRIQGTGNTIYF. The CDR3, as DNA: TGTGCCAGCAGGATACAGGGAACTGGAAACACCATATATTTT.